This T cell receptor (beta chain) stems from a study of blood T cell repertoires in COVID-19. Study at large: The origin of the acute and convalescent COVID-19 samples was the United States, Italy and Spain.

Unmatched junction bases numbered 5, after V lost 2 bases and J lost 7 bases. Germline lookup yields CDR1 LGHDT and CDR2 YNNKEL (reference sequence). The CDR3 consists of 14 residues. Assay: immunoSEQ multiplex PCR; the TCRdb copy retains only in-frame clones and omits some. The sample consists of some 230,000 clones, 82% of them appearing once. The TCR originated in a woman aged 80 or over with COVID-19, enrolled during active disease. The specimen sequenced was peripheral blood. The chain is built from TRBV3-1 (or the pseudogene TRBV3-2) and TRBJ1-5; 7 bases are a match to TRBD1. The CDR3 region is CASSQSRGSQPQHF. The CDR3 coding sequence is TGTGCCAGCAGCCAATCCAGGGGGAGCCAGCCCCAGCATTTT.